This T cell receptor beta chain derives from a study of T cells after yellow fever vaccination. Study-wide context: The fractions with low cell numbers were processed using SMART-Seq v4 Ultra Low Input. General observations from the study: At around 95% for CD4 and roughly 87% for CD8, most primary-vaccination clones showed up again after the booster. A faster peak, day 5 versus 15, was reached by the weaker secondary response.

Germline assignment: CDR1 DFQATT and CDR2 SNEGSKA (reference sequence). This CDR3 region has 13 residues. Trimming shortened V by 2 bases and J by 3 bases, and 10 bases separated the two germline ends. TCRdb redid the calling of the 5' RACE reads with MiXCR, one entry per CDR3 protein. The table has some 320,000 distinct CDR3 sequences, 3.5% to 5% seen once. This clonotype was counted many times. Its matching antigen is unknown. The starting material was PBMCs, obtained 15 days after the yellow fever booster vaccination. This rearrangement joins TRBV20-1 to TRBJ2-5, with D possibly TRBD2 on 5 matching bases. This TCR was recovered from a man aged 18-30 years who received the YFV17D yellow fever vaccine. The CDR3 here is CSARSDWKETQYF. The DNA for the CDR3 is TGCAGTGCTAGATCGGACTGGAAAGAGACCCAGTACTTC.